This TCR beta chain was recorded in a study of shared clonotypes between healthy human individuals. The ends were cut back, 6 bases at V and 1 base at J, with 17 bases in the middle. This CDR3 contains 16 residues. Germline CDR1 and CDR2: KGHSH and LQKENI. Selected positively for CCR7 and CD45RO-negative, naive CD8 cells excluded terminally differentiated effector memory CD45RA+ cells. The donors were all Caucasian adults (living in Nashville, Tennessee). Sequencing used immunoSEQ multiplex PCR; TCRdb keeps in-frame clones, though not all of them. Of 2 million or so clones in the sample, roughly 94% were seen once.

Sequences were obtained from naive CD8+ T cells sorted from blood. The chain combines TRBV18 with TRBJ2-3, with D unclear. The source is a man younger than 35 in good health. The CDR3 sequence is CASSNRHVGGTDTQYF. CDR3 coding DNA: TGTGCCAGCTCGAATCGGCATGTCGGTGGCACAGATACGCAGTATTTT.